This entry is about one TCR beta chain. Its antigen is as yet unknown. The record originates from a study of T cells in Graves' hyperthyroidism and ophthalmopathy. Study-wide results and limits: Peripheral blood also featured most of the thyroid clonotypes expanded above 0.001. The model predicted ophthalmopathy a median 6.5 months before onset.

What was amplified from RNA transcripts were TCR beta CDR3 regions. The study used the HTBI primer set for a first-round RT-PCR of the TCR CDR3. TCRdb reprocessed the multiplex PCR reads via MiXCR and lists one record per CDR3 protein. The sample has 90,000 to 120,000 distinct CDR3 sequences; 16% are singletons. The V end lost 3 bases, the J end lost 4 bases, and 12 bases lay between the germline ends. Germline values: CDR1 MDHEN, CDR2 SYDVKM. The CDR3 totals 14 residues. The clonotype comes from a woman between 45 and 60 years old with Graves' hyperthyroidism. Sample: blood. J is TRBJ1-2 and V is TRBV28; D is perhaps TRBD1 (5 bases). The CDR3 protein is CASSFGAGTYGYTF. CDR3 bases: TGTGCCAGCAGTTTCGGAGCAGGGACCTATGGCTACACCTTC.